A selection of T cell receptor beta chains follows, all from one sample in a study of human T cells and chemical hapten exposure. TCRdb fed the RACE reads into MiXCR, producing one record per CDR3 protein. The sample yields 85,000 to 100,000 distinct CDR3 sequences, around 12% seen once. The sequencing here drew on whole blood, taken in connection with sensitization to the hapten diphenylcyclopropenone (DPC). These receptors all stem from a woman aged 40 to 50 with alopecia areata. Some clones in this sample may be carry-over from other donors' samples. CDR3s include the opening cysteine and the closing phenylalanine or tryptophan. Clone size, where shown, is once, few, many, or a class for clones that have expanded.

v_gene: TRBV7-2
abundance: few
j_gene: TRBJ2-6
len: 18
CDR3aa: CASSLRDRGLAGANVLTF

v_gene: TRBV28
abundance: -
j_gene: TRBJ2-2
len: 13
CDR3aa: CATNLGSTGELFF

v_gene: TRBV29-1
abundance: -
j_gene: TRBJ2-1
len: 13
CDR3aa: CSAITPRRNEQFF

v_gene: TRBV20-1
abundance: -
j_gene: TRBJ2-1
len: 12
CDR3aa: CSARGVGREQFF

v_gene: TRBV12-3/TRBV12-4
abundance: few
j_gene: TRBJ1-6
len: 11
CDR3aa: CASSFEDLFHF

v_gene: TRBV2
abundance: few
j_gene: TRBJ2-7
len: 13
CDR3aa: CASSPTGLWEQYF

v_gene: TRBV7-9
abundance: many
j_gene: TRBJ2-7
len: 11
CDR3aa: CASSLVDREDF

v_gene: TRBV11-2
abundance: -
j_gene: TRBJ2-5
len: 15
CDR3aa: CASRGRLAGEETQYF

v_gene: TRBV4-1
abundance: many
j_gene: TRBJ2-1
len: 17
CDR3aa: CASSQDLRLARGDEQFF

v_gene: TRBV13
abundance: -
j_gene: TRBJ2-1
len: 16
CDR3aa: CASSSGLPSSYNEQFF

v_gene: TRBV5-5
abundance: many
j_gene: TRBJ2-7
len: 14
CDR3aa: CASSLTGTSYEQYF

v_gene: TRBV11-1
abundance: few
j_gene: TRBJ2-7
len: 13
CDR3aa: CASSLRDRNKQYF

v_gene: TRBV19
abundance: few
j_gene: TRBJ2-1
len: 12
CDR3aa: CASNGPGGEQFF

v_gene: TRBV4-2
abundance: many
j_gene: TRBJ2-7
len: 14
CDR3aa: CASSPDRGPYEQYF

v_gene: TRBV28
abundance: -
j_gene: TRBJ2-6
len: 17
CDR3aa: CATHGLAGAPGANVLTF

v_gene: TRBV7-9
abundance: -
j_gene: TRBJ2-1
len: 15
CDR3aa: CASILAGTSYNEQFF

v_gene: TRBV7-7
abundance: many
j_gene: TRBJ2-7
len: 16
CDR3aa: CASSPAGTSGSYEQYF

v_gene: TRBV28
abundance: few
j_gene: TRBJ2-7
len: 16
CDR3aa: CASSRPGLAGAYEQYF

v_gene: TRBV4-2
abundance: many
j_gene: TRBJ2-7
len: 15
CDR3aa: CASSQAVAGAYEQYF

v_gene: TRBV20-1
abundance: -
j_gene: TRBJ1-1
len: 15
CDR3aa: CSATPDRGLGTEAFF

v_gene: TRBV29-1
abundance: -
j_gene: TRBJ1-4
len: 13
CDR3aa: CSVAEQRNEKLFF

v_gene: TRBV28
abundance: few
j_gene: TRBJ2-4
len: 21
CDR3aa: CASSLPRGSGRSAIAKNIQYF

v_gene: TRBV7-9
abundance: -
j_gene: TRBJ2-2
len: 16
CDR3aa: CASSPTSGRETGELFF

v_gene: TRBV27
abundance: -
j_gene: TRBJ2-1
len: 15
CDR3aa: CASGHRASSYNEQFF

v_gene: TRBV7-2
abundance: -
j_gene: TRBJ2-7
len: 12
CDR3aa: CASSRQGNEQYF

v_gene: TRBV4-1
abundance: -
j_gene: TRBJ2-3
len: 14
CDR3aa: CASSQRAPPDTQYF

v_gene: TRBV29-1
abundance: many
j_gene: TRBJ1-1
len: 10
CDR3aa: CSVGTTEAFF

v_gene: TRBV7-2
abundance: -
j_gene: TRBJ2-7
len: 14
CDR3aa: CASSSRLAGSEQYF

v_gene: TRBV6-2/TRBV6-3
abundance: -
j_gene: TRBJ2-1
len: 16
CDR3aa: CASSPNSGKQYNEQFF

v_gene: TRBV5-4
abundance: -
j_gene: TRBJ2-3
len: 16
CDR3aa: CASSLRASGRLETQYF

v_gene: TRBV6-2/TRBV6-3
abundance: -
j_gene: TRBJ1-6
len: 14
CDR3aa: CASLRGGRNSPLHF

v_gene: TRBV6-1
abundance: -
j_gene: TRBJ1-5
len: 13
CDR3aa: CASRATVSQPQHF

v_gene: TRBV29-1
abundance: few
j_gene: TRBJ2-7
len: 14
CDR3aa: CSVAGTGVRGEQYF

v_gene: TRBV28
abundance: -
j_gene: TRBJ2-3
len: 17
CDR3aa: CASSLGTSNVGADTQYF

v_gene: TRBV12-3/TRBV12-4
abundance: few
j_gene: TRBJ1-1
len: 14
CDR3aa: CASGSGQLNTEAFF

v_gene: TRBV20-1
abundance: many
j_gene: TRBJ2-7
len: 15
CDR3aa: CSASTSGRLSYEQYF

v_gene: TRBV6-2/TRBV6-3
abundance: many
j_gene: TRBJ2-3
len: 18
CDR3aa: CASSYRLAGGTSTDTQYF

v_gene: TRBV10-3
abundance: few
j_gene: TRBJ2-5
len: 16
CDR3aa: CAISGPLGGNQETQYF

v_gene: TRBV5-6
abundance: few
j_gene: TRBJ2-1
len: 14
CDR3aa: CASSYVSSYNEQFF

v_gene: TRBV5-1
abundance: -
j_gene: TRBJ2-5
len: 19
CDR3aa: CASSPTGNLGRGPEETQYF

v_gene: TRBV19
abundance: many
j_gene: TRBJ1-1
len: 15
CDR3aa: CASSILDSLNTEAFF

v_gene: TRBV6-2/TRBV6-3
abundance: few
j_gene: TRBJ2-2
len: 18
CDR3aa: CASSYSIGSLLRIGELFF

v_gene: TRBV20-1
abundance: many
j_gene: TRBJ1-5
len: 13
CDR3aa: CSASEAGNQPQHF

v_gene: TRBV12-3/TRBV12-4
abundance: -
j_gene: TRBJ2-6
len: 18
CDR3aa: CASSSGTRTFRGANVLTF

v_gene: TRBV10-3
abundance: -
j_gene: TRBJ2-1
len: 12
CDR3aa: CAITGFSREQFF

v_gene: TRBV20-1
abundance: -
j_gene: TRBJ2-1
len: 15
CDR3aa: CSAVQLAGVRNEQFF

v_gene: TRBV20-1
abundance: -
j_gene: TRBJ1-5
len: 14
CDR3aa: CSAPLGQGAKPQHF

v_gene: TRBV7-2
abundance: -
j_gene: TRBJ2-7
len: 15
CDR3aa: CASSFPGTLAHEQYF

v_gene: TRBV28
abundance: -
j_gene: TRBJ2-7
len: 11
CDR3aa: CASSLGLEDHF

v_gene: TRBV9
abundance: few
j_gene: TRBJ2-7
len: 13
CDR3aa: CASSPTSRYEQYF

v_gene: TRBV7-2
abundance: many
j_gene: TRBJ2-1
len: 15
CDR3aa: CASSRKLAGYNEQFF

v_gene: TRBV7-6
abundance: few
j_gene: TRBJ2-3
len: 15
CDR3aa: CASSSSGPSTDTQYF

v_gene: TRBV29-1
abundance: few
j_gene: TRBJ1-1
len: 13
CDR3aa: CSVGTQQGSEAFF

v_gene: TRBV7-2
abundance: few
j_gene: TRBJ1-4
len: 14
CDR3aa: CASSLGGRHEKLFF

v_gene: TRBV7-2
abundance: -
j_gene: TRBJ2-5
len: 15
CDR3aa: CASSNTGLQGETQYF

v_gene: TRBV28
abundance: few
j_gene: TRBJ2-1
len: 14
CDR3aa: CASRWTGWYNEQFF

v_gene: TRBV7-6
abundance: -
j_gene: TRBJ2-1
len: 14
CDR3aa: CASSPLAGGNEQFF

v_gene: TRBV7-9
abundance: -
j_gene: TRBJ2-3
len: 16
CDR3aa: CASSLWTSTSTDTQYF